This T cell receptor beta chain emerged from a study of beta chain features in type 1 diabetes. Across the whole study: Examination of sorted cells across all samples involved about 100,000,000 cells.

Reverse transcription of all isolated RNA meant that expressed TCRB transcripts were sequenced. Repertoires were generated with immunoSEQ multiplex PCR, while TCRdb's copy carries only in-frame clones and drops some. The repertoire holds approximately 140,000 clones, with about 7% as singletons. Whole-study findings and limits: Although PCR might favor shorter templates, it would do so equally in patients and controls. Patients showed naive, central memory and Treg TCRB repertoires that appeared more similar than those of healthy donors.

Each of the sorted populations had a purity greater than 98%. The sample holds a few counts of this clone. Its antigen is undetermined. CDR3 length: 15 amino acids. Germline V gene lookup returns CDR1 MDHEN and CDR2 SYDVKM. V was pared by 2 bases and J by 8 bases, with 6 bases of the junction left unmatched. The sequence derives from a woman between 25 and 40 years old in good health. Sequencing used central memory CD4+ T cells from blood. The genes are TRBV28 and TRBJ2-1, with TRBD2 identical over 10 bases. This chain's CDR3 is CASSLPSGSYYEQFF. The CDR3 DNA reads TGTGCCAGCAGTTTACCTAGCGGGAGTTACTATGAGCAGTTCTTC.